This TCR beta chain was identified during a study of T cell responses to AZD1222 COVID-19 vaccine. Points from the study as a whole: Only five or six individuals given AZD1222 were seropositive at baseline. Spike-specific TCR breadth and depth were elevated following two AZD1222 doses. Scientists sampled the repertoires only once the peak T cell response had passed. Donor demographics were predominantly white British with a female majority; clonal diversity may be underestimated.

V lost 4 bases and J lost 3; bases outside the gene matches: 7. The germline CDR1 and CDR2 sequences are SGHRS and YFSETQ. The length of the CDR3 is 15 residues. For this clone: Its target is unknown.

The protocol was immunoSEQ multiplex PCR, while the TCRdb copy is restricted to in-frame clones and leaves out a portion. The sample records 150,000 to 200,000 clones, around 90% being singletons. The chain links TRBV5-1 to TRBJ2-3; 8 positions match TRBD1. Here the sequenced sample was peripheral blood, taken on day 0 of AZD1222 vaccination. The TCR was taken from an adult in good health. The CDR3 bases are TGCGCCAGCAGCAGCTGGGACAGGAGTACAGATACGCAGTATTTT. Translated, it gives CASSSWDRSTDTQYF.